The following is a T cell receptor (beta chain) sequence with its context. Its antigen is unknown. Pooling was applied to second doses at about 4 or about 12 weeks. The data stem from a study of T cell responses to AZD1222 COVID-19 vaccine. Study observations and caveats: Most donors were white British and more were female, and clonal diversity was possibly underestimated.

Repertoires were generated with immunoSEQ multiplex PCR, while TCRdb's copy carries only in-frame clones and drops some. The table records approximately 110,000 clones, about 90% of them present only once. The V and J ends lost 7 bases and 4 bases respectively, with 22 bases between them. The V gene's germline CDR1 is SNHLY and CDR2 FYNNEI. The CDR3 loop spans 16 amino acids. The chain employs TRBV2 and TRBJ1-2, with TRBD1 as a possible D gene (5 bases). The sample here was peripheral blood, taken 28 days after the second AZD1222 dose. This TCR was sampled from an adult who received the AZD1222 COVID-19 vaccine. CDR3 in DNA: TGTGCCAGCACTGAGGGTGGGGACCCAGGCGTCTATGGCTACACCTTC. The encoded protein is CASTEGGDPGVYGYTF.